This T cell receptor (beta chain) appears in the sequencing data of a study of T cells after yellow fever vaccination. TCRdb called the 5' RACE reads again in MiXCR, with one record for every CDR3 protein. The table includes about 150,000 distinct CDR3 sequences, under 8% detected once. Study-wide points: Across the CD4 and CD8 compartments, a small share of clonotypes was present in both. Booster samples showed a return of most primary-vaccination clones (roughly 96% CD4, 80% to 90% CD8).

This clonotype showed up many times. The antigen remains undetermined. The starting material was CD4+ T cells sorted from PBMCs, obtained 10 days after the yellow fever booster vaccination. This TCR came from a young man who received the YFV17D yellow fever vaccine.

The CDR3 sequence is CASSPSGGPRVKFF. In nucleotides, the CDR3 is TGCGCCAGCAGCCCCTCGGGGGGGCCGCGGGTAAAGTTCTTC. The rearrangement uses TRBV4-3 and TRBJ2-1, with 8 bases lining up with TRBD2. This CDR3 spans 14 amino acids. J was trimmed by 14 bases and V by 4 bases; bases with no gene match: 13. Germline V CDR1 and CDR2: LGHNA, YSLEER.